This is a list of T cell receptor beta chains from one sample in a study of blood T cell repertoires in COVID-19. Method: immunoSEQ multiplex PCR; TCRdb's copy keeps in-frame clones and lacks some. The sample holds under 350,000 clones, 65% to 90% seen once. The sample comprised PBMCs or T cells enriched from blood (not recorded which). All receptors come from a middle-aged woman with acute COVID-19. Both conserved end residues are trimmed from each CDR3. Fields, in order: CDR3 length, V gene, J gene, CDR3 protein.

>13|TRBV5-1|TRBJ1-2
ASSIGQGQNYGYT
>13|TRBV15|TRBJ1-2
ATSRPTLANYGYT
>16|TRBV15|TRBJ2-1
ATSRNRRGTSGSPEQF
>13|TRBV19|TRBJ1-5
ASSIAAGAYQPQH
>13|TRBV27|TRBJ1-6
ASSLPPGHNSPLH
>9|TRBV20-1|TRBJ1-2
SARFPDGYT
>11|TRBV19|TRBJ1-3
ASSEGTGNTIY
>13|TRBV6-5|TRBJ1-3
ASSYTRGYGNTIY
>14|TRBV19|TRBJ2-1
ASSPGLARGGDEQF
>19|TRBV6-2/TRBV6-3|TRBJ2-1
ASSYSGPGTSGSVSYNEQF
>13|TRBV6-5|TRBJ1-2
ASSYDSGKNYGYT
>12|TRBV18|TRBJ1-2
ASSPSDGPYGYT
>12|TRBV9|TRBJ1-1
ASSVGGGVTEAF
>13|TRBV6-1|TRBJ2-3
ASRETGGAADTQY
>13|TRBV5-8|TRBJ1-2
ASSFLSTGNYGYT
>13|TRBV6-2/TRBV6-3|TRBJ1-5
ASSPGSGGNQPQH
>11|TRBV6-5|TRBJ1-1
ASSNLGGTEAF
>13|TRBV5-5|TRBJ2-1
ASSPSGTSGSEQF
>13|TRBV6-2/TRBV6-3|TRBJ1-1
ASSPRATGGTEAF
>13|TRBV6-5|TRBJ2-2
ASSYSLAGAGELF
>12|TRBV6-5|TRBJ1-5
ASSYGQASQPQH
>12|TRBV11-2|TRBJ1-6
ASSPTGNNSPLH
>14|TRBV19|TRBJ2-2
ASSIGAQGITGELF
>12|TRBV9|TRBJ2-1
ASSVAPGGSEQF
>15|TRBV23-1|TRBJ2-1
ASSQLENPTGGVEQF
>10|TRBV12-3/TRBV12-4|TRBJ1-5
ASSFGNQPQH
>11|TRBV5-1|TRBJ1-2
ASSSQNNYGYT
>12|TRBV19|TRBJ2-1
ATARGGRSDEQF
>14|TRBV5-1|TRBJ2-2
ASSLDTHTLTGELF
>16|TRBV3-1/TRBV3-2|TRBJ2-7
ASSRRFTGTSGRHEQY
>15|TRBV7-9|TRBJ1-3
ASSLVVSGQSGNTIY
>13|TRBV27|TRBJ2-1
ASSHRGQGLGEQF
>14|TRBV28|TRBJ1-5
ASSFSGQGSNQPQH
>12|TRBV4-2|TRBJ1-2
ASSLTGSNYGYT
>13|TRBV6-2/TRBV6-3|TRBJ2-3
ASSYTAGGTDTQY
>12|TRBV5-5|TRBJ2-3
ASSLLTGTDTQY
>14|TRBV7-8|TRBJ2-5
ASSFIAGGRRETQY
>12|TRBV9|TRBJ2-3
ASSVIAGVDTQY
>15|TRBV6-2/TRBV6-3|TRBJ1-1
ASSWVEGAGRNTEAF
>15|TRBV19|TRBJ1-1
ASSIDKIIRDYTEAF
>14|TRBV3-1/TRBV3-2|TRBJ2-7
ASSRTGGRLTYEQY